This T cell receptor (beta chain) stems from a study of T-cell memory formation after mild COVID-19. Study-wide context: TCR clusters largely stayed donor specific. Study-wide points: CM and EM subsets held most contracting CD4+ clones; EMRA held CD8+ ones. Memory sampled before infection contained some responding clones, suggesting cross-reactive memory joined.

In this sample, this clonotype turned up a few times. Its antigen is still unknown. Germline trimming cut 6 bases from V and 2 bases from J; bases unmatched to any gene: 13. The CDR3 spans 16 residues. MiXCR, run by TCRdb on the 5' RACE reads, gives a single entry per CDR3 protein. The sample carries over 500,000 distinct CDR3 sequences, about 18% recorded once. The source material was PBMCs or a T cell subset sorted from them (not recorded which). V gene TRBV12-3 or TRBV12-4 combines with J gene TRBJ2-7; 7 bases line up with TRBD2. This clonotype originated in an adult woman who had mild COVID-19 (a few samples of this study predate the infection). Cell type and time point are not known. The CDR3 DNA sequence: TGTGCCAGCAGGCCAGGTATAGGGAGGGCCGCCTACGAGCAGTACTTC. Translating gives CASRPGIGRAAYEQYF.